These T cell receptor beta chains were read from a single sample in a study of lung T cells in sarcoidosis with Löfgren's syndrome. TCRdb processed the reads anew with MiXCR; each CDR3 protein has one entry. The repertoire holds several thousand distinct CDR3 sequences, with 20% to 25% as singletons. Sequenced material: CD4+ T cells from bronchoalveolar lavage fluid. The receptors shown here come from a human donor with sarcoidosis (Löfgren's syndrome or another form), or a control subject (not recorded which). Each CDR3 is given with its conserved first and last residue. Fields, in order: V gene, clone size, J gene, D gene, CDR3 protein, CDR3 DNA. D genes are given only for firm matches. Clone size is not always given. Where it is, it says once, few, many or a class for expanded clones.

TRBV5-4	many	TRBJ1-1	.	CASSLPAGGGTEAFF	TGTGCCAGCAGCTTGCCCGCGGGAGGGGGGACTGAAGCTTTCTTT
TRBV5-5	few	TRBJ2-7	.	CASSLGLMAYEQYF	TGTGCCAGCAGCTTGGGCTTAATGGCCTACGAGCAGTACTTC
TRBV6-1	medium-sized	TRBJ1-1	.	CASTGTAAGTEAFF	TGTGCCAGCACGGGGACCGCGGCGGGCACTGAAGCTTTCTTT
TRBV6-1	.	TRBJ1-6	.	CASSRNSGAGRRLSSPLHF	TGTGCCAGCAGTCGAAACTCCGGGGCGGGAAGAAGGTTGAGTTCACCCCTCCACTTT
TRBV2	many	TRBJ2-1	TRBD2	CASSEWRGGSDEQFF	TGTGCCAGCAGTGAATGGCGGGGGGGTTCCGATGAGCAGTTCTTC
TRBV29-1	.	TRBJ1-2	.	CSVGGSNYGYTF	TGCAGCGTTGGAGGGAGTAACTATGGCTACACCTTC
TRBV7-7	medium-sized	TRBJ1-1	.	CASSRDRNTEAFF	TGTGCCAGCAGCCGCGACAGGAACACTGAAGCTTTCTTT
TRBV19	many	TRBJ2-7	TRBD2	CASGGGPYEQYF	TGTGCCAGTGGGGGAGGGCCCTACGAGCAGTACTTC
TRBV11-2	.	TRBJ1-1	.	CASSLDPSSNTEAFF	TGTGCCAGCAGCTTAGATCCGTCCTCGAACACTGAAGCTTTCTTT
TRBV11-2	few	TRBJ1-3	.	CASSRGQNSGNTIYF	TGTGCCAGCAGCCGAGGGCAGAACTCTGGAAACACCATATATTTT
TRBV5-6	many	TRBJ2-7	TRBD1	CASSLDRDEQYF	TGTGCCAGCAGCCTAGACAGGGACGAGCAGTACTTC
TRBV6-1	.	TRBJ2-7	TRBD2	CASWGGETYEQYF	TGTGCCAGCTGGGGGGGGGAAACCTACGAGCAGTACTTC
TRBV20-1	many	TRBJ2-7	.	CSARDTESYEQYF	TGCAGTGCTAGAGATACGGAGAGCTACGAGCAGTACTTC
TRBV30	few	TRBJ1-5	.	CAWSGQEGQPQHF	TGTGCCTGGAGTGGACAGGAGGGTCAGCCCCAGCATTTT
TRBV18	many	TRBJ2-3	.	CASSPPQGADTQYF	TGTGCCAGCTCACCCCCCCAGGGCGCAGATACGCAGTATTTT
TRBV5-4	many	TRBJ1-1	.	CASSLAQGGTEAFF	TGTGCCAGCAGCTTGGCACAGGGCGGCACTGAAGCTTTCTTT
TRBV18	many	TRBJ1-3	.	CASSPTSTASGNTIYF	TGTGCCAGCTCACCGACTTCTACTGCCTCTGGAAACACCATATATTTT
TRBV4-2	many	TRBJ1-5	.	CASSQDWAGSDQPQHF	TGTGCCAGCAGCCAAGATTGGGCAGGGTCGGATCAGCCCCAGCATTTT
TRBV5-1	.	TRBJ2-5	.	CASSLSTTIQETQYF	TGCGCCAGCAGCTTAAGCACTACCATACAAGAGACCCAGTACTTC
TRBV19	many	TRBJ2-6	TRBD1	CASRGGRQGNSGANVLTF	TGTGCCAGCAGAGGGGGTAGACAGGGTAACTCTGGGGCCAACGTCCTGACTTTC
TRBV5-1	many	TRBJ2-7	.	CASSLARYGGYEQYF	TGCGCCAGCAGCTTGGCCAGGTACGGAGGGTACGAGCAGTACTTC
TRBV2	many	TRBJ2-5	.	CASSEEGQETQYF	TGTGCCAGCAGTGAGGAAGGCCAAGAGACCCAGTACTTC
TRBV3-1	few	TRBJ1-2	.	CASSPQSYSGYTF	TGTGCCAGCAGCCCTCAAAGTTATTCAGGCTACACCTTC
TRBV12-3/TRBV12-4	many	TRBJ1-5	TRBD1	CASTRTGAGQPQHF	TGTGCCAGCACCCGGACAGGGGCAGGTCAGCCCCAGCATTTT
TRBV20-1	medium-sized	TRBJ1-6	.	CSARDSPGGPLHF	TGCAGTGCTAGAGATAGCCCTGGCGGGCCCCTCCACTTT
TRBV6-1	many	TRBJ1-2	.	CASSENNVGGYTF	TGTGCCAGCAGTGAAAACAACGTCGGTGGCTACACCTTC
TRBV7-9	many	TRBJ1-6	.	CASSLQGNSPLHF	TGTGCCAGCAGCTTACAGGGGAATTCACCCCTCCACTTT
TRBV5-1	many	TRBJ2-5	.	CASSLTSIETQYF	TGCGCCAGCAGCTTGACTAGCATAGAGACCCAGTACTTC
TRBV7-2	many	TRBJ1-3	.	CASSLGMGNTIYF	TGTGCCAGCAGCTTAGGGATGGGGAACACCATATATTTT
TRBV27	many	TRBJ2-1	.	CASSFGGGNEQFF	TGTGCCAGCAGTTTTGGAGGGGGAAATGAGCAGTTCTTC
TRBV20-1	medium-sized	TRBJ2-5	.	CSARILETQYF	TGCAGTGCTAGAATCCTTGAGACCCAGTACTTC
TRBV7-8	few	TRBJ1-3	TRBD1	CASSLGQGGNTIYF	TGTGCCAGCAGCCTGGGACAGGGGGGAAACACCATATATTTT
TRBV6-6	few	TRBJ2-3	.	CASSYGLATSTDTQYF	TGTGCCAGCAGTTACGGGCTAGCAACTAGCACAGATACGCAGTATTTT
TRBV19	many	TRBJ1-1	.	CASSEYWRAFF	TGTGCCAGTAGTGAGTATTGGAGAGCTTTCTTT
TRBV2	medium-sized	TRBJ2-7	TRBD1	CASNQGAFGEQYF	TGTGCCAGCAATCAGGGGGCCTTCGGCGAGCAGTACTTC
TRBV5-1	few	TRBJ2-1	TRBD1	CASSPSGQGPYNEQFF	TGCGCCAGCAGCCCCTCCGGACAGGGGCCCTACAATGAGCAGTTCTTC
TRBV7-2	many	TRBJ2-1	.	CASSPYQFHEQFF	TGTGCCAGCAGCCCCTACCAGTTCCATGAGCAGTTCTTC
TRBV2	.	TRBJ2-1	.	CASDRNYNEQFF	TGTGCCAGTGACAGGAATTACAATGAGCAGTTCTTC
TRBV11-2	few	TRBJ2-1	TRBD2	CASSRGGLNYNEQFF	TGTGCCAGCAGCCGCGGGGGGCTAAACTACAATGAGCAGTTCTTC
TRBV10-3	.	TRBJ1-5	.	CAITAGSNQLQHF	TGTGCCATCACCGCGGGTAGCAATCAGCTCCAGCATTTT
TRBV3-1	few	TRBJ1-6	.	CASSRMGASNSPLHF	TGTGCCAGCAGCCGAATGGGGGCGAGTAATTCACCCCTCCACTTT
TRBV20-1	many	TRBJ2-5	.	CSASLASRGLETQYF	TGCAGTGCTAGCCTAGCCTCTCGGGGTCTAGAGACCCAGTACTTC
TRBV27	medium-sized	TRBJ1-5	.	CASSSSQGNQPQHF	TGTGCCAGCAGTAGCTCACAGGGAAATCAGCCCCAGCATTTT
TRBV7-9	few	TRBJ2-2	.	CASRRGSTNTGELFF	TGTGCCAGCAGGCGGGGCTCAACGAACACCGGGGAGCTGTTTTTT
TRBV18	medium-sized	TRBJ1-4	TRBD1	CASTVPPTGTGAEKLFF	TGTGCCAGCACCGTTCCTCCCACCGGGACAGGGGCTGAAAAACTGTTTTTT
TRBV19	medium-sized	TRBJ1-5	.	CASSWAGRGNQPQHF	TGTGCCAGTAGCTGGGCAGGGAGAGGCAATCAGCCCCAGCATTTT
TRBV18	many	TRBJ1-2	TRBD1	CASSPKQGDGYTF	TGTGCCAGCTCACCAAAACAGGGGGATGGCTACACCTTC
TRBV19	.	TRBJ1-1	.	CASSTQGRGIEAFF	TGTGCCAGTAGTACCCAGGGTCGGGGCATTGAAGCTTTCTTT
TRBV20-1	many	TRBJ1-3	.	CSAIAVISGNTIYF	TGCAGTGCGATTGCAGTGATCTCTGGAAACACCATATATTTT
TRBV10-1	few	TRBJ2-7	.	CASSRQESYEQYF	TGCGCCAGCAGTAGACAGGAGTCCTACGAGCAGTACTTC
TRBV19	many	TRBJ2-5	.	CASSMAAHRGETQYF	TGTGCCAGTAGTATGGCAGCCCATCGAGGGGAGACCCAGTACTTC
TRBV6-1	many	TRBJ2-5	.	CASTSDLGETQYF	TGTGCCAGCACCTCAGACCTAGGGGAGACCCAGTACTTC
TRBV7-2	few	TRBJ1-5	.	CASSLMAQPQHF	TGTGCCAGCAGCTTAATGGCTCAGCCCCAGCATTTT
TRBV18	many	TRBJ2-4	TRBD2	CASSLTEGKRGNIQYF	TGTGCCAGCTCACTCACGGAGGGGAAGCGGGGAAACATTCAGTACTTC